This TCR beta chain was profiled in a study of beta chain features in type 1 diabetes. The V and J ends lost 4 bases and 5 bases respectively, with 15 bases between them. Per germline, CDR1 SGHTA and CDR2 FQGNSA. CDR3 length: 14 residues. Reverse transcription of all isolated RNA meant that expressed TCRB transcripts were sequenced. The data were produced by immunoSEQ multiplex PCR, yet TCRdb's version contains in-frame clones alone and is incomplete. The sample carries almost 350,000 clones, less than 20% recorded once. The origin of this receptor is a woman younger than 30 in good health. Sequencing was carried out using naive CD4+ T cells from blood. The V call is TRBV7-2, the J call TRBJ2-7; D is unclear. CDR3 nucleotides: TGTGCCAGCAGCTCCGGAGAGCCCTTCCACGAGCAGTACTTC. The encoded protein is CASSSGEPFHEQYF.